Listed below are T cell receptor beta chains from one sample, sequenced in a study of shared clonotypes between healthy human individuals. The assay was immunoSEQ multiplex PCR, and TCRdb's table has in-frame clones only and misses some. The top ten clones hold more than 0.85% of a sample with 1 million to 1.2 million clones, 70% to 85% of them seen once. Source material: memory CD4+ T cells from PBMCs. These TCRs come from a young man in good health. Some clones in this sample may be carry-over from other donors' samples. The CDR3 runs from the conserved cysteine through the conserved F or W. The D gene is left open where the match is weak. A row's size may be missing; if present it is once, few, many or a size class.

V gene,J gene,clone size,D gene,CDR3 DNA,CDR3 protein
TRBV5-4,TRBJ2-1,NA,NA,TGTGCCAGCAGCTTGGGGGCCTGGTCCAATGAGCAGTTCTTC,CASSLGAWSNEQFF
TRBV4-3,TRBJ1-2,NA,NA,TGCGCCAGCAGCCAAGATAGGTGGGGCGCCTATGGCTACACCTTC,CASSQDRWGAYGYTF
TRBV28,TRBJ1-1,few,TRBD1,TGTGCCAGCAGTGAATACCGGGACAGCGCTGAAGCTTTCTTT,CASSEYRDSAEAFF
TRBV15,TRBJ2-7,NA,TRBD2,TGTGCCACCAGCACCAGACTAGCGCGTTCTGGCGAGCAGTACTTC,CATSTRLARSGEQYF
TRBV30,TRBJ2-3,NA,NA,TGTGGGGGGGACGCTAGCACAGATACGCAGTATTTT,CGGDASTDTQYF
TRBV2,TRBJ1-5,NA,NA,TGTGCCAGCAGTGGGGTATATAGCAATCAGCCCCAGCATTTT,CASSGVYSNQPQHF
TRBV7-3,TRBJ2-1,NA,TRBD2,TGTGCCAGCAGCTTAACCCTAGCGGGGCACAATGAGCAGTTCTTC,CASSLTLAGHNEQFF
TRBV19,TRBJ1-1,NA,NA,TGTGCCAGTTTTGGGGGTGCCCCTGAAGCTTTCTTT,CASFGGAPEAFF
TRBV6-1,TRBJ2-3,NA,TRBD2,TGTGCCAGCAGTGAGATACTAGCGGGGGCTAGCACAGATACGCAGTATTTT,CASSEILAGASTDTQYF
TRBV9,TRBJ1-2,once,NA,TGTGCCAGCAGCTCACACGGGACGTTTGGCTACACCTTC,CASSSHGTFGYTF
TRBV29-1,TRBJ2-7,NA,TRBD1,TGCAGCGTGAGCACAGGGGACGAGCAGTACTTC,CSVSTGDEQYF
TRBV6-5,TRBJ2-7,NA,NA,TGTGCCAGCAGTTACCGGGACGTCGGCTCCTACGAGCAGTACTTC,CASSYRDVGSYEQYF
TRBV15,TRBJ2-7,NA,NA,TGTGCCACCAGCAGAGATCGGCAGACCTACGAGCAGTACTTC,CATSRDRQTYEQYF
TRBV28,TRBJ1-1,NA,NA,TGTGCCAGCAGGTCCGGGACAACCAACATAGAAGCTTTCTTT,CASRSGTTNIEAFF
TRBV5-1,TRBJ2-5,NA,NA,TGCGCCAGCAGCGGGGGGTCAGAACAAGAGACCCAGTACTTC,CASSGGSEQETQYF
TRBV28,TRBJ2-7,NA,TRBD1,TGTGCCAGCAGTTCAAATGGACAGGACTACTTC,CASSSNGQDYF
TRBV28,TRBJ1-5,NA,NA,TGTGCCAGCAGTTTATTCCGGGGTAGTAACAATCAGCCCCAGCATTTT,CASSLFRGSNNQPQHF
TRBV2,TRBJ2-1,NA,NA,TGTGCCAGCAGACCTCGGGGTAGCGGCACCTACAATGAGCAGTTCTTC,CASRPRGSGTYNEQFF
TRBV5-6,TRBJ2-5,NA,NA,TGTGCCAGCAGCTTGGCTACACAAGAGACCCAGTACTTC,CASSLATQETQYF
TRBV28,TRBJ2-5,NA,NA,TGTGCCAGCAGGGCAACTGAGACCCAGTACTTC,CASRATETQYF
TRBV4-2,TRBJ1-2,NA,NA,TGTGCCAGCAGCCAAGACGCGCTTGGATATGGCTACACCTTC,CASSQDALGYGYTF
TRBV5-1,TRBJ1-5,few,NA,TGCGCCAGCAGCTTGGGGGACGGGGCCGGCCAGCCCCAGCATTTT,CASSLGDGAGQPQHF
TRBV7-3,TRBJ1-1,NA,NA,TGTGCCAGCAGCGGCTCCGACATCGGGCAGTTGAACACTGAAGCTTTCTTT,CASSGSDIGQLNTEAFF
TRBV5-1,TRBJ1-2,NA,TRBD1,TGCGCCAGCAGTCACCCGCCGCCCGACAAACAGGGGGCTTATGGCTACACCTTC,CASSHPPPDKQGAYGYTF
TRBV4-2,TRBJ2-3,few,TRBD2,TGTGCCAGCAGCCCTAGCGGGGACACAGATACGCAGTATTTT,CASSPSGDTDTQYF
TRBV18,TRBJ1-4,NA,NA,TGTGCCAGCTCCCGCTCCGTTGCAACTAATGAAAAACTGTTTTTT,CASSRSVATNEKLFF
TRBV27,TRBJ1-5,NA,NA,TGTGCCAGCAGTTTATCCGGAGGGGGGATTCAGCCCCAGCATTTT,CASSLSGGGIQPQHF
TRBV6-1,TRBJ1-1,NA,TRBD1,TGTGCCAGCAGGACAGGGGGGGGCACTGAAGCTTTCTTT,CASRTGGGTEAFF
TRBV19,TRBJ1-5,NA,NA,TGTGCCAGTAGTCCCGGGAGACACCATAGCAATCAGCCCCAGCATTTT,CASSPGRHHSNQPQHF
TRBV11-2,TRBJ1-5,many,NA,TGTGCCAGCAGCTTTGGGCGTAATCAGCCCCAGCATTTT,CASSFGRNQPQHF
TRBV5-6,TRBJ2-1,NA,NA,TGTGCCAGCAGCTTAGAGGGAAGGGAGGCATACAATGAGCAGTTCTTC,CASSLEGREAYNEQFF
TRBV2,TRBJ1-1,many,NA,TGTGCCAGCAGTGAAATTGGCGGAGGGGACACTGAAGCTTTCTTT,CASSEIGGGDTEAFF
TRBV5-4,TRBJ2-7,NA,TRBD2,TGTGCCAGCAGCGTTGGGACTAGCGACGAGCAGTACTTC,CASSVGTSDEQYF
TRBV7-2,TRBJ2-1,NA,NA,TGTGCCAGCACCTTAAATGGGAATGAGCAGTTCTTC,CASTLNGNEQFF
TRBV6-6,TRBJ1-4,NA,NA,TGTGCCAGCAGCAAGAGTTTGACTAATGAAAAACTGTTTTTT,CASSKSLTNEKLFF
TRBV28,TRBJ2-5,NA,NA,TGTGCCAGCAGTTTCTGGAAGACCCAGTACTTC,CASSFWKTQYF